A few counts support the clone carrying this TCR beta chain. Its antigen is as yet unknown. DNA at 150 to 200 ng, 30,000 or so T cell genomes, went into sorted-subset replicate PCRs. TCRdb's table, derived via immunoSEQ multiplex PCR, lists solely in-frame clones and lacks some. The repertoire consists of 2 million to 3 million clones, with more than 85% occurring once and the leading ten covering 0.36%. Memory CD4+ cells were the fraction left after CD45RA+ naive selection. The V gene's germline CDR1 is SNHLY and CDR2 FYNNEI. The CDR3 contains 13 residues. V lost 7 bases, J lost 3 bases, and 10 bases lay in between. This specimen comes from a study of shared clonotypes between healthy human individuals. General study points: Estimated richness values were generally larger in naive subsets than in memory subsets.

The chain uses TRBV2 and TRBJ1-5; perhaps TRBD1 as D (5 bases). The receptor's source is a man aged 18 to 35 in good health. Some clones in this sample may be carry-over from other donors' samples. The specimen was naive CD4+ T cells from PBMCs. Noted subset: CD45RA+ positively selected. The CDR3 DNA is TGTGCCAGCACGGGGGACCTCAATCAGCCCCAGCATTTT. Translated: CASTGDLNQPQHF.